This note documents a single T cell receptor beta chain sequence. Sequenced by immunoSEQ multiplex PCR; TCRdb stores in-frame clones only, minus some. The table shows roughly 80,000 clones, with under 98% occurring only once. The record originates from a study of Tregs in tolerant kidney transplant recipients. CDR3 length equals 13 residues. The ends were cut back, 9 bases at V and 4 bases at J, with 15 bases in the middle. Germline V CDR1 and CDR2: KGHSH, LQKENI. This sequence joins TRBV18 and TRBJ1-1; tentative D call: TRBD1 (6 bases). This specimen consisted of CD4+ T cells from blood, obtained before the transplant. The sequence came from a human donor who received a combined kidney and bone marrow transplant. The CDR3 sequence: CASGTGFFTEAFF. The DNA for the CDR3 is TGTGCCAGTGGCACAGGGTTTTTCACTGAAGCTTTCTTT. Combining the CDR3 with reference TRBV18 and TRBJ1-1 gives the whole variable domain NAGVMQNPRHLVRRRGQEARLRCSPMKGHSHVYWYRQLPEEGLKFMVYLQKENIIDESGMPKERFSAEFPKEGPSILRIQQVVRGDSAAYFCASGTGFFTEAFFGQGTRLTVV.